This T cell receptor beta chain was sequenced for a study of radiotherapy plus CTLA-4 blockade in lung cancer. Whole-study results and caveats: Once radiotherapy plus ipilimumab had been given, TCR clones derived from tumor expanded in blood.

Concerning this clone itself: The target antigen is unknown.

Clones were sequenced by immunoSEQ multiplex PCR, and TCRdb holds only the in-frame ones, with some missing. Seen here are just over 60,000 clones, 70% to 85% observed once, and the top ten hold about 4.2%. Germline CDR1 reads SGHDT; CDR2 reads YYEEEE. There are 12 residues in the CDR3. Trimming shortened V by 1 base and J by 3 bases, and 5 bases separated the two germline ends. The rearrangement links TRBV5-6 to TRBJ2-7; no reliable D call. The starting material was peripheral blood, obtained from a patient treated with radiotherapy plus ipilimumab. This clonotype originated in a human donor with non-small cell lung cancer who had a complete response to radiotherapy plus ipilimumab. CDR3 coding DNA: TGTGCCAGCAGCTTGATCGACTACGAGCAGTACTTC. It encodes CASSLIDYEQYF.